This is a list of T cell receptor beta chains from one sample in a study of siplizumab effects on memory and regulatory T cells. Generated by immunoSEQ multiplex PCR, the TCRdb table keeps only in-frame clones and is missing some. Among about 100,000 clones, more than 85% were seen once, and the ten largest hold 0.15%. The sequenced material came from CD4+ T cells sorted from blood. Source of these receptors: a human donor in good health. Each CDR3 is given with its conserved first and last residue. The D gene is left open where the match is weak. Not all rows give a size; the values are once, few, many and, for expanded clones, a class.

CDR3 DNA	CDR3 protein	J gene	V gene	clone size	D gene
TGTGCCAGCAGCCTGACAGGGAGAAACTATGGCTACACCTTC	CASSLTGRNYGYTF	TRBJ1-2	TRBV7-9	once	TRBD1
TGTGCCAGCAGCTTAGTTTCTGGGGGCCAAGCTGAAGCTTTCTTT	CASSLVSGGQAEAFF	TRBJ1-1	TRBV7-9	.	.
TGTGCCATCAGATTTGAGGGCCAAGAGACCCAGTACTTC	CAIRFEGQETQYF	TRBJ2-5	TRBV10-3	.	.
TGTGCCAGCAGTTGGGCTAGCGGCTCAGATACGCAGTATTTT	CASSWASGSDTQYF	TRBJ2-3	TRBV27	.	TRBD2
TGTGCCAGCAGTGGAGAGGGGGCCACGTTCGTTGAGCAGTACTTC	CASSGEGATFVEQYF	TRBJ2-7	TRBV6-1	.	TRBD1
TGTGCCAGCAGTGAACGGGGAGGGGGCGGTAGCAATCAGCCCCAGCATTTT	CASSERGGGGSNQPQHF	TRBJ1-5	TRBV6-1	.	TRBD1
TGTGCCAGCACTAGCGGGGTGCCCAATGAGCAGTTCTTC	CASTSGVPNEQFF	TRBJ2-1	TRBV6-5	.	TRBD2
TGTGCCAGCAGTTTAGCCGTGCGGGCGGAGACCCAGTACTTC	CASSLAVRAETQYF	TRBJ2-5	TRBV28	.	.
TGTGCCAGCAGCAAATACTTAGGGGCGACATACAATGAGCAGTTCTTC	CASSKYLGATYNEQFF	TRBJ2-1	TRBV7-9	.	.
TGTGCCAGCACGAGCATTAGCAATCAGCCCCAGCATTTT	CASTSISNQPQHF	TRBJ1-5	TRBV2	.	.
TGTGCCAGCAGCCATACAGGGGGACCATCCTACGAGCAGTACTTC	CASSHTGGPSYEQYF	TRBJ2-7	TRBV4-2	.	TRBD1
TGTGCCTGTGCGCAGGATACTGAAGCTTTCTTT	CACAQDTEAFF	TRBJ1-1	TRBV30	.	.
TGTGCCAGCAGCTCTCGGACTAGCGGGGGGAAGAGGTACAATGAGCAGTTCTTC	CASSSRTSGGKRYNEQFF	TRBJ2-1	TRBV5-4	few	TRBD2
TGTGCCAGCAGCTTAGCCGACAGCTATAATTCACCCCTCCACTTT	CASSLADSYNSPLHF	TRBJ1-6	TRBV11-2	.	.
TGTGCCAGTAGTATAGATCGCGCTTCGCAATATGGCTACACCTTC	CASSIDRASQYGYTF	TRBJ1-2	TRBV19	.	.
TGTGCCAGCAGTTACGGGGGCAGGGGGAGCTCCTACGAGCAGTACTTC	CASSYGGRGSSYEQYF	TRBJ2-7	TRBV6-5	once	TRBD1
TGTGCCAGCAGTTTCGTTCAACCTACAGATACGCAGTATTTT	CASSFVQPTDTQYF	TRBJ2-3	TRBV28	once	.
TGTGCCAGCAGCTTGGACTCTGGGGCCAACGTCCTGACTTTC	CASSLDSGANVLTF	TRBJ2-6	TRBV11-3	.	.
TGTGCCAGCAGCCTTTTACAGGGAATGGGCACAGATACGCAGTATTTT	CASSLLQGMGTDTQYF	TRBJ2-3	TRBV7-9	.	.
TGTGCCAGCAGTTTCGGGACAGGGAACTCTGGGGCCAACGTCCTGACTTTC	CASSFGTGNSGANVLTF	TRBJ2-6	TRBV28	.	TRBD1
TGTGCCAGCAGCCAGGGACAGGGAAACACTGAAGCTTTCTTT	CASSQGQGNTEAFF	TRBJ1-1	TRBV7-2	.	TRBD1
TGTGCCACCAGCTTCGGGTACGAGCAGTACTTC	CATSFGYEQYF	TRBJ2-7	TRBV15	.	.
TGTGCCAGCACCACCGGGACAGGGCATACTGAAGCTTTCTTT	CASTTGTGHTEAFF	TRBJ1-1	TRBV6-6	.	TRBD1
TGTGCCATCAGTGACGTCCCTTACAATGAGCAGTTCTTC	CAISDVPYNEQFF	TRBJ2-1	TRBV10-3	.	.
TGCGCCAGCAGCCCAAGTGGGCAGGTGGGGGAGGCCCAGTACTTC	CASSPSGQVGEAQYF	TRBJ2-5	TRBV4-1	.	.
TGCAGCGTTGAGGCCGGGCAGGGGATCGACGAGCAGTACTTC	CSVEAGQGIDEQYF	TRBJ2-7	TRBV29-1	.	.
TGTGCCAGCAGCACCGACACCGTGAACACTGAAGCTTTCTTT	CASSTDTVNTEAFF	TRBJ1-1	TRBV9	.	.
TGTGCCAGCTCCCCCCTGGGGTCAGGGACAGGGGCGAACAATGAGCAGTTCTTC	CASSPLGSGTGANNEQFF	TRBJ2-1	TRBV18	.	TRBD1
TGTGCCAGCAGCTTAAACCAGGGGATGGGCGCTTTCTTT	CASSLNQGMGAFF	TRBJ1-1	TRBV7-2	.	.
TGTGCCAGCAGCCCCGGCGGTAGCGTGAGGTACGAGCAGTACTTC	CASSPGGSVRYEQYF	TRBJ2-7	TRBV7-2	.	.
TGTGCCAGCAGCGTAACATCGGGGCCCTACGAGCAGTACTTC	CASSVTSGPYEQYF	TRBJ2-7	TRBV9	few	.
TGTGCCAGCAGCTTACGACTAGCCTCGGCAGATACGCAGTATTTT	CASSLRLASADTQYF	TRBJ2-3	TRBV7-9	.	TRBD2
TGTGCCAGCAGTGAAACCGGGAGATTTGCGGACACCGGGGAGCTGTTTTTT	CASSETGRFADTGELFF	TRBJ2-2	TRBV2	.	.
TGTGCCAGCAGCGTAGGGGGTACCTACAATGAGCAGTTCTTC	CASSVGGTYNEQFF	TRBJ2-1	TRBV9	.	.
TGTGCCACCAGCGGGGCTAACTATGGCTACACCTTC	CATSGANYGYTF	TRBJ1-2	TRBV15	few	.